The TCR beta chain described here comes from a study of T cells in localized non-small cell lung cancer. Study results and limitations: Clonality of T cells reached its maximum in uninvolved adjacent lung, surpassing tumor. There were a median around 60 of the top 100 tumor clones appearing in adjacent lung. Because researchers sequenced only one region of the tumor, heterogeneity is still possible. Higher blood T cell density went with longer overall survival.

Method: immunoSEQ multiplex PCR; TCRdb's copy keeps in-frame clones and lacks some. The top ten hold about an eighth of the sample, which has approximately 23,000 clones, less than 90% seen once. Unmatched junction bases numbered 15, after V lost 4 bases and J lost 4 bases. The CDR3 has 17 amino acids. From germline, CDR1 is SGHRS and CDR2 YFSETQ. This clone appeared a single time. Its antigen is not known. The TCR comes from a male donor older than 55 with stage I lung adenocarcinoma. This chain uses TRBV5-1 with TRBJ2-5, with 8 bases aligning to TRBD2. The source was peripheral blood, collected before any cancer treatment. The CDR3 sequence: CASSDSRGSGKVETQYF. The CDR3 DNA sequence: TGCGCCAGCAGCGATTCGCGGGGTAGCGGGAAGGTAGAGACCCAGTACTTC.